This T cell receptor beta chain was recovered during a study of Graves' ophthalmopathy and Graves' hyperthyroidism. Study-level findings and limits: Ophthalmopathy and stable hyperthyroidism were discriminated by a 13-signature model, with over 85% sensitivity and approximately 78% specificity.

Exclusion criteria comprised other autoimmune diseases, uncontrolled infections, pregnancy or lactation in patients. Amplified material comprised TCR beta CDR3 regions derived from RNA transcripts. In the first round, RT-PCR was carried out with HTBI primers, and a multiplex PCR formed the second round. MiXCR, applied by TCRdb to the multiplex PCR reads, yields one record per CDR3 protein. The sample holds around 1,200,000 distinct CDR3 sequences, roughly two fifths seen once. Notes on this clonotype: Antigen unknown.

The sequence came from an adult man with Graves' hyperthyroidism. Sequencing was performed on peripheral blood or thyroid tissue (not recorded which).

CDR3 amino acids: CASAQRYEGTEAFF. The CDR3 DNA is TGTGCCAGTGCACAGAGATATGAAGGCACTGAAGCTTTCTTT. The V and J genes are TRBV2 and TRBJ1-1; no definite D call. Germline assignment: CDR1 SNHLY and CDR2 FYNNEI. V lost 9 bases, J lost 4 bases, and 18 bases lay in between. The CDR3 sequence is 14 residues long.